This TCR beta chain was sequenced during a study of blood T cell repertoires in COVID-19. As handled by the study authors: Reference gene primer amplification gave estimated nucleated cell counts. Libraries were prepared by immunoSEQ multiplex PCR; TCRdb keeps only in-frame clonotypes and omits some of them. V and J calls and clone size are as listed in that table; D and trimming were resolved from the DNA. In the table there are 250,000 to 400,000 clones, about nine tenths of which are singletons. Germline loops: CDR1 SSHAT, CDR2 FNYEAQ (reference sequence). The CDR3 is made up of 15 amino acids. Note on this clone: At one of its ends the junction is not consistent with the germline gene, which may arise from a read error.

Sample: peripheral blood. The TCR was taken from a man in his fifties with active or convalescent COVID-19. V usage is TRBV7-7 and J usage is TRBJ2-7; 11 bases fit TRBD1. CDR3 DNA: TGTGCTAGCAGCTCCGGACAGGGGGCCGGGTACGAGCAGTACTTC. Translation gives CASSSGQGAGYEQYF.